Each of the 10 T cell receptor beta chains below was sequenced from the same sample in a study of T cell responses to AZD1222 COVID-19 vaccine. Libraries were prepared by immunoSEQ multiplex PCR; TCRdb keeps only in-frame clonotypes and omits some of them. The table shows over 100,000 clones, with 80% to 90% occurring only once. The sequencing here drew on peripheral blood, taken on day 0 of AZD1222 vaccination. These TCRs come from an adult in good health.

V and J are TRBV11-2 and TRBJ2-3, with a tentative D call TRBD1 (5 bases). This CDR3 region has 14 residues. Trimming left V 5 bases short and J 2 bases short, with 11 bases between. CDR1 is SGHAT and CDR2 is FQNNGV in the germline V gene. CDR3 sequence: CASSLGQNTDTQYF. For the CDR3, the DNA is TGTGCCAGCAGCCTCGGACAAAACACAGATACGCAGTATTTT.

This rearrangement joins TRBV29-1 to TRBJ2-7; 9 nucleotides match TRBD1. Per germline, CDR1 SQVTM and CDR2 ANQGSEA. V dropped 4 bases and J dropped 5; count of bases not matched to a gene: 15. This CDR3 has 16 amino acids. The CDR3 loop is CSVGGVRTGVSDEQYF. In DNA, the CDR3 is TGCAGCGTTGGTGGGGTTAGGACAGGGGTATCGGACGAGCAGTACTTC.

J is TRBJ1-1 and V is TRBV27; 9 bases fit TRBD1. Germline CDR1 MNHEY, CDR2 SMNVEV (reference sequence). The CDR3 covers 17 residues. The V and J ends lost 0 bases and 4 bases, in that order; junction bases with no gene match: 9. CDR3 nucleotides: TGTGCCAGCAGTTTATCGCCACAGGGGGCGAGAGTCACTGAAGCTTTCTTT. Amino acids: CASSLSPQGARVTEAFF.

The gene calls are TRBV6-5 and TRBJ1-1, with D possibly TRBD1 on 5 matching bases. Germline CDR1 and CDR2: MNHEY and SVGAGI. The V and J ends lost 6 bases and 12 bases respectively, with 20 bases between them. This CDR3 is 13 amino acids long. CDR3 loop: CASRGSRGKSTFF. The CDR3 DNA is TGTGCCAGCAGAGGGAGTCGGGGGAAAAGTACTTTCTTT.

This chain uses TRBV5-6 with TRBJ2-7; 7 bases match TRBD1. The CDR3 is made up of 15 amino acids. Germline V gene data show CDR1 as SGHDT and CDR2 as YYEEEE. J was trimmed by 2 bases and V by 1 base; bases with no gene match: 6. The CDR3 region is CASSLIDRDPYEQYF. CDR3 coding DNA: TGTGCCAGCAGCTTGATCGACAGGGACCCCTACGAGCAGTACTTC.

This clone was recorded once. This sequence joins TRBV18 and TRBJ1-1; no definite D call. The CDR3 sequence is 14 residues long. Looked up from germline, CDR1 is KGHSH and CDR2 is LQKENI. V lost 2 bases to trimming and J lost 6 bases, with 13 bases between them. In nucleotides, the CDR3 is TGTGCCAGCTCACCAATGTCGCGGTCGTCTGAAGCTTTCTTT. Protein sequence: CASSPMSRSSEAFF.

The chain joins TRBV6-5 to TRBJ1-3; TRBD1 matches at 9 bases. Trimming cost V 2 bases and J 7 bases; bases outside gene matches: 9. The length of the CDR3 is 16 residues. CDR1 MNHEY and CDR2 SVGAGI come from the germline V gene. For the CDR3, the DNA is TGTGCCAGCAGTTACAGGCGTTTCGGGACAGGGAACACCATATATTTT. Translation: CASSYRRFGTGNTIYF.

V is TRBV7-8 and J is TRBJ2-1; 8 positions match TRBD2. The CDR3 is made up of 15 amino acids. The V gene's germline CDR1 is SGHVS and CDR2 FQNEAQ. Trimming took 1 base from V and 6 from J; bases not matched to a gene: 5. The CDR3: CASSLDRGRFNEQFF. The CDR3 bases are TGTGCCAGCAGCTTAGACCGCGGGAGGTTCAATGAGCAGTTCTTC.

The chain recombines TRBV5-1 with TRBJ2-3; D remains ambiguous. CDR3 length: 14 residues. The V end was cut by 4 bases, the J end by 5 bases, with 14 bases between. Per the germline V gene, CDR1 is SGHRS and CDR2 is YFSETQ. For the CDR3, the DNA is TGCGCCAGCAGCAAATTTGGACCGGGAGATACGCAGTATTTT. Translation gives CASSKFGPGDTQYF.

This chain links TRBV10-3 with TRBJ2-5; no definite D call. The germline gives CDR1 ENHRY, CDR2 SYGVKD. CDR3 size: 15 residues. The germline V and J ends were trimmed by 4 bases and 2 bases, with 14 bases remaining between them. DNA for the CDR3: TGTGCCATCAGTGCAACTGTTGCGAGACAAGAGACCCAGTACTTC. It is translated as CAISATVARQETQYF.